This passage covers 21 T cell receptor beta chains from one sample sequenced in a study of T cells in Graves' hyperthyroidism and ophthalmopathy. It was RNA transcripts that yielded the amplified TCR beta CDR3 regions. Primed by the HTBI set, a first-round RT-PCR was run on the TCR CDR3. TCRdb reanalysed the multiplex PCR reads using MiXCR and keeps one entry per CDR3 protein. The sample consists of 600,000 to 650,000 distinct CDR3 sequences, about 17% of them appearing once. The source material was blood. These receptors came from a woman in her 30s with Graves' hyperthyroidism.

This clonotype occurred many times. The CDR3 protein is CASSLEGGAGTEAFF. The CDR3 DNA reads TGTGCCAGCAGCTTAGAAGGGGGCGCGGGTACTGAAGCTTTCTTT. V is TRBV7-3 and J is TRBJ1-1; 7 positions agree with TRBD1. CDR1 is SGHTA and CDR2 is FQGTGA in the germline V gene. The CDR3 length is 15 residues. Trimming removed 2 bases from V and 5 bases from J; junction bases left unmatched: 8.

The sample holds many counts of this clonotype. This chain uses TRBV12-3 or TRBV12-4 with TRBJ1-5; no reliable D call. V lost 3 bases to trimming and J lost 1 base, with 13 bases between them. CDR3 length: 16 amino acids. CDR3 DNA: TGTGCCAGCAGTTTTCTATCGGGATCCAGCAATCAGCCCCAGCATTTT. This translates into CASSFLSGSSNQPQHF.

The chain uses TRBV20-1 and TRBJ1-2; perhaps TRBD1 as D (6 bases). The V gene lost 3 bases and the J gene lost 4 bases, with 9 bases spanning the gap. Germline V lookup: CDR1 DFQATT, CDR2 SNEGSKA (reference sequence). The CDR3 runs 12 residues. Here the CDR3 DNA reads TGCAGTGCTAGCCGGGACATCTATGGCTACACCTTC. Residues: CSASRDIYGYTF.

This clonotype was seen only a few times. The rearrangement joins TRBV29-1 to TRBJ2-2, with TRBD1 matching over 8 bases. The trim removed 5 bases at V and 3 bases at J, leaving 5 bases unmatched. The CDR3 extends over 14 amino acids. Per germline, CDR1 SQVTM and CDR2 ANQGSEA. The DNA for the CDR3 is TGCAGCGTTCGAGACAGGGGCGACACCGGGGAGCTGTTTTTT. Translation gives CSVRDRGDTGELFF.

This clonotype was seen a few times. V usage is TRBV9 and J usage is TRBJ1-3, with TRBD1 identical over 8 bases. With 6 bases clipped from V and 0 bases from J, the junction kept 8 bases outside the gene matches. CDR3 size: 16 residues. CDR1 is SGDLS, CDR2 YYNGEE, per germline. CDR3 loop: CASTLGQGSSGNTIYF. In nucleotides, the CDR3 is TGTGCCAGCACCCTCGGACAGGGAAGCTCTGGAAACACCATATATTTT. The full variable domain, its missing parts supplied by reference TRBV9 and TRBJ1-3, is DSGVTQTPKHLITATGQRVTLRCSPRSGDLSVYWYQQSLDQGLQFLIQYYNGEERAKGNILERFSAQQFPDLHSELNLSSLELGDSALYFCASTLGQGSSGNTIYFGEGSWLTVV.

Ten or more counts support this clonotype. The chain links TRBV20-1 to TRBJ2-5; weak D call: TRBD2 (6 bases). This CDR3 spans 14 amino acids. Germline CDR1 is DFQATT and CDR2 is SNEGSKA (reference sequence). The germline V and J ends were trimmed by 5 bases and 1 base, with 14 bases remaining between them. The CDR3 DNA is TGCAGTGCTTATAGCGGTCCAGGCCAAGAGACCCAGTACTTC. Translated, it gives CSAYSGPGQETQYF.

This clonotype was observed at least ten times. The gene calls are TRBV3-1 and TRBJ1-3; D is unclear. Trimming cost V 1 base and J 2 bases, with 15 bases left between them. Germline CDR1 is LGHDT and CDR2 is YNNKEL (reference sequence). The CDR3 has 17 residues. The CDR3 DNA is TGTGCCAGCAGCCAAGTAGACCACGGAGGCCCTGGAAACACCATATATTTT. Translation gives CASSQVDHGGPGNTIYF.

This clonotype was counted only a few times. The V call is TRBV4-2, the J call TRBJ2-1; perhaps TRBD2 as D (5 bases). The germline V gene has CDR1 LGHNA and CDR2 YNFKEQ. V was pared by 4 bases and J by 0 bases, with 13 bases between. The CDR3 runs 16 residues. This CDR3 reads CASSPLLVGSYNEQFF. CDR3 nucleotides: TGTGCCAGCAGCCCACTACTAGTAGGCTCCTACAATGAGCAGTTCTTC.

The table lists this clonotype with a few counts. Germline and junction disagree at one end, which may indicate a read error. The chain is built from TRBV12-3 or TRBV12-4 and TRBJ1-1; D remains unclear. This CDR3 is 13 amino acids long. The CDR3 spells CASSLNRNAEAFF. CDR3 DNA: TGTGCCAGCAGTTTAAATAGGAACGCTGAAGCTTTCTTT.

This clonotype was recorded many times. The chain joins TRBV6-1 to TRBJ2-1, with TRBD2 matching 7 bases. Germline CDR1 reads MNHNS; CDR2 reads SASEGT. The ends lost 3 bases at V and 8 bases at J; junction bases unmatched: 13. The CDR3 has 16 amino acids. DNA of the CDR3: TGTGCCAGCAGTGAGATCCCTGGCGGGAGTATCTATGAGCAGTTCTTC. Translation gives CASSEIPGGSIYEQFF.

Ten or more counts support this clonotype. This chain uses TRBV4-3 with TRBJ1-1, with unresolved D. The CDR3 totals 15 residues. CDR1 and CDR2 (germline): LGHNA, YSLEER. The germline V and J ends were trimmed by 1 base and 0 bases, with 9 bases remaining between them. The CDR3 DNA reads TGCGCCAGCAGCCAAGTCCTGGGATTGAACACTGAAGCTTTCTTT. Encoded protein: CASSQVLGLNTEAFF.

This clonotype has a count of ten or more. This CDR3 reads CASSPRGTSENIQYF. As DNA, the CDR3 is TGTGCCAGCTCGCCGCGCGGGACTAGCGAAAACATTCAGTACTTC. V usage is TRBV18 and J usage is TRBJ2-4; TRBD2 matches at 10 bases. Germline V lookup: CDR1 KGHSH, CDR2 LQKENI. This CDR3 has 15 amino acids. Trimming took 6 bases from V and 5 from J; bases not matched to a gene: 7.

This clonotype was detected many times. V is TRBV29-1 and J is TRBJ2-7, with TRBD1 matching over 10 bases. This CDR3 comprises 14 residues. V was clipped by 7 bases and J by 6 bases; unmatched bases: 12. From germline, CDR1 is SQVTM and CDR2 ANQGSEA. The CDR3 DNA sequence: TGCAGCGCTATCAACCCGGGACAGGGGTCCGAGCAGTACTTC. Translation gives CSAINPGQGSEQYF.

The table lists this clonotype with many counts. The rearrangement links TRBV12-3 or TRBV12-4 to TRBJ2-1, with 8 bases aligning to TRBD2. The CDR3 totals 14 residues. Losses at the gene ends were 6 bases for V and 4 bases for J; bases not matched to a gene: 5. The CDR3 loop reads CASRGAGVYNEQFF. The CDR3 DNA is TGTGCCAGCAGGGGAGCGGGAGTTTACAATGAGCAGTTCTTC.

The chain couples TRBV6-2 or TRBV6-3 to TRBJ1-2; D ambiguous. V gave up 5 bases and J gave up 4 bases, with 11 bases separating them. The germline CDR1 and CDR2 sequences are MNHEY and SVGEGT. This CDR3 has 13 residues. The DNA of the CDR3 is TGTGCCAGCAGTAGATCAACGCTCTATGGCTACACCTTC. This codes for CASSRSTLYGYTF.

This clonotype appeared many times. The chain employs TRBV12-3 or TRBV12-4 and TRBJ1-4, with D possibly TRBD1 on 6 matching bases. Between the trimmed V and J ends, which lost 1 base and 10 bases, there was a span of 10 bases. CDR3 length: 13 amino acids. This CDR3 reads CASSLEGGGKLFF. The CDR3 DNA reads TGTGCCAGCAGTTTAGAAGGAGGGGGAAAACTGTTTTTT.

This clonotype has a count of ten or more. The gene calls are TRBV12-3 or TRBV12-4 and TRBJ2-7, with 8 bases aligning to TRBD1. V trimming: 6 bases; J trimming: 0 bases; junction bases outside the gene matches: 10. The CDR3 has 16 residues. CDR3 in amino acids: CASSSQGALSSYEQYF. The CDR3 DNA follows: TGTGCCAGCAGCTCCCAGGGGGCGCTTAGCTCCTACGAGCAGTACTTC.

This clonotype came up a few times. The J gene is TRBJ1-1, the V gene TRBV14, with unresolved D. V gave up 4 bases and J gave up 9 bases, with 18 bases separating them. CDR3 length equals 14 residues. In germline, CDR1 is SGHDN, CDR2 FVKESK. CDR3 sequence (DNA): TGTGCCAGCAGCCTTCCCACCGGAGGAACCAAAGCTTTCTTT. This gives the protein CASSLPTGGTKAFF.

In its sample, this clonotype was seen many times. The V and J genes are TRBV24-1 and TRBJ2-2; TRBD1 or TRBD2 may be the D gene (5 bases each). The germline CDR1 and CDR2 sequences are KGHDR and SFDVKD. This CDR3 contains 21 residues. V was shortened by 4 bases and J by 0 bases, with 26 bases between the two germline ends. For the CDR3, the DNA is TGTGCCACCAGTGACCCACGCCTAGGACGGGACGGGACCCCGAACACCGGGGAGCTGTTTTTT. As protein: CATSDPRLGRDGTPNTGELFF.

In its sample, this clonotype was seen many times. The gene calls are TRBV7-6 and TRBJ2-7; 9 bases are a match to TRBD2. The CDR3 sequence is 17 residues long. Germline V gene sequence: CDR1 SGHVS, CDR2 FNYEAQ. The V segment lost 0 bases and the J segment 3 bases; nucleotides outside the gene matches: 9. Here the CDR3 reads CASSLAPPTSGVYEQYF. DNA of the CDR3: TGTGCCAGCAGCTTAGCCCCTCCGACTAGCGGAGTCTACGAGCAGTACTTC.

A few counts support this clonotype. The V and J genes are TRBV30 and TRBJ2-4; no firm D call. CDR1 GTSNPN and CDR2 SVGIG come from the germline V gene (reference sequence). The CDR3 totals 13 residues. With 1 base removed from V and 6 bases from J, the gap between germline ends came to 10 bases. CDR3 region: CAWSDGPGNIQYF. The CDR3, as DNA: TGTGCCTGGAGTGACGGACCTGGAAACATTCAGTACTTC.